Listed below are T cell receptor beta chains from one sample, sequenced in a study of identical twins. From the 5' RACE reads, TCRdb called clonotypes with MiXCR, one entry per CDR3 protein. Among around 1.7 million distinct CDR3 sequences listed, around a third were seen once. Sequences were obtained from cord blood. The receptors here all came from a newborn girl in good health. Each CDR3 is given with its conserved first and last residue. A D gene is named only where the DNA matches it firmly. The listing skips clone size in some rows; elsewhere it reads once, few, many or a size class.

J,D,V,size,DNA,CDR3
TRBJ1-5,TRBD1,TRBV2,few,TGTGCCAGCAGTGAGGGACAGGGACATCAGCCCCAGCATTTT,CASSEGQGHQPQHF
TRBJ1-6,.,TRBV20-1,few,TGCAGTGCTTCCCAATCGAGCTCCTATAATTCACCCCTCCACTTT,CSASQSSSYNSPLHF
TRBJ1-4,TRBD1,TRBV25-1,.,TGTGCCGGCAGGGACAGGCCTAATGAAAAACTGTTTTTT,CAGRDRPNEKLFF
TRBJ1-6,.,TRBV25-1,few,TGTGCCAGCAGTGATTGGAGGAATAATTCACCCCTCCACTTT,CASSDWRNNSPLHF
TRBJ2-7,.,TRBV20-1,once,TGCAGTGCTAGTCTCCCTGGGGCTTCCTACAATGAGCAGTACTTC,CSASLPGASYNEQYF
TRBJ2-4,TRBD1,TRBV7-8,once,TGTGCCAGCAGCGTAGGACAGGATATAGCCAAAAACATTCAGTACTTC,CASSVGQDIAKNIQYF
TRBJ1-2,TRBD1,TRBV20-1,.,TGCAGTGCTGTATTAGGGGGCCATGGCTACACCTTC,CSAVLGGHGYTF
TRBJ2-5,.,TRBV6-1,.,TGTGCCAGCAGTCCTTCTCTTACGGGACCCCCATTGAACAATGAGCAGTACTTC,CASSPSLTGPPLNNEQYF
TRBJ2-3,.,TRBV20-1,.,TGCAGTGCTAGAGATGGGTGGGGGGGCACAGATACGCAGTATTTT,CSARDGWGGTDTQYF
TRBJ2-7,.,TRBV29-1,.,TGCAGCGTTCTTTTTCCCCATGAGCAGTACTTC,CSVLFPHEQYF
TRBJ2-1,.,TRBV30,.,TGTGCCTGGAGTGTATTTCGGACCCCGCAGTTCTTC,CAWSVFRTPQFF
TRBJ1-5,TRBD1,TRBV10-3,.,TGTGCCATCAGTGGGGCCCTATTGACAACAGGGGCCTATAGCAATCAGCCCCAGCATTTT,CAISGALLTTGAYSNQPQHF
TRBJ2-3,TRBD2,TRBV2,.,TGTGCCAGGAGACTAGCGGGGGACACAGATACGCAGTATTTT,CARRLAGDTDTQYF
TRBJ2-3,.,TRBV25-1,.,TGTGCCAGCAGCGAATCATCCCGGGAGTCAAGCACAGATACGCAGTATTTT,CASSESSRESSTDTQYF
TRBJ2-1,.,TRBV7-9,few,TGTGCCAGCACCCCCTCGGTAGGCGGATACAATGAGCAGTTCTTC,CASTPSVGGYNEQFF
TRBJ2-5,.,TRBV29-1,few,TGCAGCGTACGTGCGGAGACCCAGTACTTC,CSVRAETQYF
TRBJ1-1,TRBD1,TRBV7-2,few,TGTGCCAGCAGCTTAGCCCGGACAGGAGAAGCTTTCTTT,CASSLARTGEAFF
TRBJ2-2,TRBD2,TRBV28,few,TGTGCCAGCAGTACTAGCGGGTTGACCGGGGAGCTGTTTTTT,CASSTSGLTGELFF
TRBJ2-1,TRBD2,TRBV20-1,few,TGCAGTGCTAGCCCCACTAGCGGGAGTAGGAGTGAGCAGTTCTTC,CSASPTSGSRSEQFF
TRBJ1-4,.,TRBV9,.,TGTGCCAGCAGCGTAGGGGCAATATCCGGTGAAAAACTGTTTTTT,CASSVGAISGEKLFF
TRBJ1-2,.,TRBV27,few,TGTGCCAGCAGTTTATCGAAGCAACGAGCGGTAGGCTATGGCTACACCTTC,CASSLSKQRAVGYGYTF
TRBJ2-3,.,TRBV28,.,TGTGCCAGCAGTTTCATTGGTAGCGGCACAGATACGCAGTATTTT,CASSFIGSGTDTQYF
TRBJ2-1,.,TRBV7-9,.,TGTGCCAGCAGCTTCCTGGCGTCCTACAATGAGCAGTTCTTC,CASSFLASYNEQFF
TRBJ1-5,.,TRBV20-1,few,TGCAGTGCTATGGGCCCACCGAGGGCACCCAATCAGCCCCAGCATTTT,CSAMGPPRAPNQPQHF
TRBJ2-7,TRBD1,TRBV10-2,.,TGCGCCAGCAGTGACTTGGGACAGAGCTCCTACGAGCAGTACTTC,CASSDLGQSSYEQYF
TRBJ2-7,TRBD2,TRBV20-1,.,TGCAGTGCTAGGACCCGCGGGAGAACCGAGGGCCTCTACGAGCAGTACTTC,CSARTRGRTEGLYEQYF
TRBJ2-1,TRBD2,TRBV20-1,.,TGCAGTGCCAAGCGACTAGCGGGGTGGGGAGAGCAGTTCTTC,CSAKRLAGWGEQFF
TRBJ1-4,.,TRBV20-1,.,TGCAGCTGCGCCTTCACCTCTACGAATGAAAAACTGTTTTTT,CSCAFTSTNEKLFF
TRBJ1-4,TRBD1,TRBV23-1,.,TGCGCCAGCAGTCAAAGACAGGGTGAAAAACTGTTTTTT,CASSQRQGEKLFF
TRBJ2-1,TRBD1,TRBV24-1,.,TGTGCCACCAGTGACTCGGACAGGGGGCTGTACAATGAGCAGTTCTTC,CATSDSDRGLYNEQFF
TRBJ2-1,TRBD2,TRBV28,.,TGTGCCAGCAGTTGGACTAGCGGGATTGGGGAGACCCAGTTCTTC,CASSWTSGIGETQFF
TRBJ2-7,TRBD2,TRBV27,.,TGTGCCAGCAGTTCTACCGGGACTAGCGGGAGAGGTCGCTACGAGCAGTACTTC,CASSSTGTSGRGRYEQYF
TRBJ2-1,TRBD2,TRBV11-2,.,TGTGCCAGCAGCTTAGTCGACTATACTAGCGGGAGACCCTACAATGAGCAGTTCTTC,CASSLVDYTSGRPYNEQFF
TRBJ1-2,.,TRBV7-2,few,TGTGCCAGCAGCCGACTGGACCAGGGCGACTATGGCTACACCTTC,CASSRLDQGDYGYTF
TRBJ2-7,TRBD2,TRBV2,.,TGTGCCAGCACCTTGGGGAGGGACTACGAGCAGTACTTC,CASTLGRDYEQYF
TRBJ2-7,.,TRBV2,once,TGTGCCAGCAGTGAACCCCGCTTACACAATGAGCAGTACTTC,CASSEPRLHNEQYF
TRBJ2-4,.,TRBV7-2,.,TGTGCCAGCAGCTTAAGACAGGGAGGGGCCAAAAACATTCAGTACTTC,CASSLRQGGAKNIQYF